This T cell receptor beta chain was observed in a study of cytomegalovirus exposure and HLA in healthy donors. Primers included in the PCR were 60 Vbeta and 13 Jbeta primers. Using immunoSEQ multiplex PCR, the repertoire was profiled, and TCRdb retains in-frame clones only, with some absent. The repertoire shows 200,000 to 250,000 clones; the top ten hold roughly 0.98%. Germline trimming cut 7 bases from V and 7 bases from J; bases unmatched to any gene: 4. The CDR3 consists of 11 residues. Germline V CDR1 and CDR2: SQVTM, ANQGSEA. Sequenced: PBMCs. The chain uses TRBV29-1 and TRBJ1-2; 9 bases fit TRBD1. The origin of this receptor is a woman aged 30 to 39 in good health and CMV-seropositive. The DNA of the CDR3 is TGCAGCGCGGGACAGGGTGGTGGCTACACCTTC. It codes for CSAGQGGGYTF.